Here is one T cell receptor beta chain with its context. Its target is unknown. Use of 60 Vbeta and 13 Jbeta primers characterized the PCR. Sequenced by immunoSEQ multiplex PCR; TCRdb stores in-frame clones only, minus some. Of 140,000 or so clones listed, approximately 83% are singletons. The data originate from a study of cytomegalovirus exposure and HLA in healthy donors. Per the germline V gene, CDR1 is KGHSH and CDR2 is LQKENI. CDR3 length: 14 residues. Trimming at V came to 5 bases and at J to 10 bases, leaving 11 bases not matched to a gene. Findings and limits, study-wide: Across donors, presence/absence analyses took sequencing depth to be roughly uniform. The study recorded fewer than 200 TCR beta chains that were cytomegalovirus-associated. Despite most TCR sequences being rare, some public TCRs occurred in many donors.

Sequencing input: PBMCs. This TCR was sampled from a woman aged 40 to 49 in good health and CMV-seronegative. The chain is built from TRBV18 and TRBJ2-7, with 10 bases that match TRBD2. The CDR3 loop is CASSGGLAGVLQYF. The CDR3 nucleotides read TGTGCCAGCTCAGGCGGTCTAGCGGGAGTTCTTCAGTACTTC.